Listed below are T cell receptor beta chains from one sample, sequenced in a study of CD8+CD57+ T cells in acquired aplastic anemia. TCRdb independently ran MiXCR on the reads; one entry per CDR3 protein. The table has about 220,000 distinct CDR3 sequences, roughly 35% seen once. Material for sequencing was sorted CD4+, CD8+, or CD8+CD57+ T cells (not recorded which) from PBMCs. The receptors originated from a human donor in good health, serving as a control. The CDR3 runs from the conserved cysteine through the conserved F or W. The D gene is left open where the match is weak. Size tells how often a clone was seen (once, few, many) or the class of an expanded clone, and some rows leave it out.

v_call: TRBV9; clone_size: many; d_call: NA; j_call: TRBJ2-7; cdr3_nt: TGTGCCAGCAGCGCCTCTGTCCGGAGCGAGCAGTACTTC; cdr3_aa: CASSASVRSEQYF
v_call: TRBV19; clone_size: many; d_call: NA; j_call: TRBJ2-1; cdr3_nt: TGTGCCAGTAGTATGGGAGGGGGCGGTGAGCAGTTCTTC; cdr3_aa: CASSMGGGGEQFF
v_call: TRBV7-9; clone_size: NA; d_call: NA; j_call: TRBJ1-4; cdr3_nt: TGTGCCAGCAGCTCCTTACAGGACGAAAAACTGTTTTTT; cdr3_aa: CASSSLQDEKLFF
v_call: TRBV11-2; clone_size: few; d_call: NA; j_call: TRBJ1-1; cdr3_nt: TGTGCCAGCAGCTTAGTTCTATTATTGACAAGGAAAGAGGGGAACACTGAAGCTTTCTTT; cdr3_aa: CASSLVLLLTRKEGNTEAFF
v_call: TRBV15; clone_size: many; d_call: NA; j_call: TRBJ1-1; cdr3_nt: TGTGCCACCAGTACGGGGCGGAACACTGAAGCTTTCTTT; cdr3_aa: CATSTGRNTEAFF
v_call: TRBV11-2; clone_size: NA; d_call: NA; j_call: TRBJ2-1; cdr3_nt: TGTGCCAGCAGCTTACCCTTTAGGACTCTTAACTACAATGAGCAGTTCTTC; cdr3_aa: CASSLPFRTLNYNEQFF
v_call: TRBV10-2; clone_size: many; d_call: TRBD2; j_call: TRBJ2-7; cdr3_nt: TGCGCCAGCAGTGAAGTAGCGGGAGGGGGAACCTACGAGCAGTACTTC; cdr3_aa: CASSEVAGGGTYEQYF
v_call: TRBV6-5; clone_size: few; d_call: TRBD1; j_call: TRBJ1-3; cdr3_nt: TGTGCCAGCAGTTACTCCGCCAGGGGGCCTGGAAACACCATATATTTT; cdr3_aa: CASSYSARGPGNTIYF
v_call: TRBV19; clone_size: few; d_call: TRBD1; j_call: TRBJ1-2; cdr3_nt: TGTGCCAGTACCGGGGACAGAGGCTATGGCTACACCTTC; cdr3_aa: CASTGDRGYGYTF
v_call: TRBV20-1; clone_size: many; d_call: TRBD1; j_call: TRBJ1-6; cdr3_nt: TGCAGTGCTAGGGCACAGGGGTTTGGGTCCTATAATTCACCCCTCCACTTT; cdr3_aa: CSARAQGFGSYNSPLHF
v_call: TRBV20-1; clone_size: many; d_call: TRBD1; j_call: TRBJ2-7; cdr3_nt: TGCAGTGCTACTACCCGGACAGGGGGATCCTACGAGCAGTACTTC; cdr3_aa: CSATTRTGGSYEQYF
v_call: TRBV5-5; clone_size: NA; d_call: NA; j_call: TRBJ1-3; cdr3_nt: TGTGCCCGCAGCTTGGCGGTCACGAGCTCTGGAAACACCATATATTTT; cdr3_aa: CARSLAVTSSGNTIYF
v_call: TRBV29-1; clone_size: many; d_call: TRBD2; j_call: TRBJ2-1; cdr3_nt: TGCAGCGTTTTTAGCGGGACGGGCTCCTACAATGAGCAGTTCTTC; cdr3_aa: CSVFSGTGSYNEQFF
v_call: TRBV20-1; clone_size: few; d_call: TRBD1; j_call: TRBJ1-1; cdr3_nt: TGCAGTGCTAGAGGGCTGGACAGGGGGAACACTGAAGCTTTCTTT; cdr3_aa: CSARGLDRGNTEAFF
v_call: TRBV7-2; clone_size: many; d_call: NA; j_call: TRBJ2-7; cdr3_nt: TGTGCCAGCAGCCCCTGGCGGGCCGGAGGGCCCCCCGAGCAGTACTTC; cdr3_aa: CASSPWRAGGPPEQYF
v_call: TRBV6-5; clone_size: many; d_call: NA; j_call: TRBJ2-7; cdr3_nt: TGTGCCAGCAGTTCCTTCTCATACGAGCAGTACTTC; cdr3_aa: CASSSFSYEQYF
v_call: TRBV9; clone_size: NA; d_call: NA; j_call: TRBJ1-1; cdr3_nt: TGTGCCAGCAGCCCCACCATGGGGGTCGACCGAGACACTGAAGCTTTCTTT; cdr3_aa: CASSPTMGVDRDTEAFF
v_call: TRBV2; clone_size: NA; d_call: NA; j_call: TRBJ1-5; cdr3_nt: TGTGCCAGCAGTGGGGGGGCAAGCCAGCCCCAGCATTTT; cdr3_aa: CASSGGASQPQHF
v_call: TRBV7-8; clone_size: many; d_call: NA; j_call: TRBJ2-6; cdr3_nt: TGTGCCAGCAGCTTATTAATGGGTACTGGGGCCAACGTCCTGACTTTC; cdr3_aa: CASSLLMGTGANVLTF
v_call: TRBV30; clone_size: few; d_call: TRBD1; j_call: TRBJ2-7; cdr3_nt: TGTGCCTGGACCTTGAAACAGACGGGACGGGACAGACACTACGAGCAGTACTTC; cdr3_aa: CAWTLKQTGRDRHYEQYF
v_call: TRBV14; clone_size: many; d_call: NA; j_call: TRBJ2-1; cdr3_nt: TGTGCCAGCAGCCACCCAGGGGCGTATGAGCAGTTCTTC; cdr3_aa: CASSHPGAYEQFF
v_call: TRBV6-1; clone_size: NA; d_call: NA; j_call: TRBJ2-6; cdr3_nt: TGTGCCAGCACTACGGGCATGTCTGGGGCCAACGTCCTGACTTTC; cdr3_aa: CASTTGMSGANVLTF
v_call: TRBV5-1; clone_size: many; d_call: NA; j_call: TRBJ1-1; cdr3_nt: TGCGCCAGCAGCTTACAGGGTGTTCGGAACACTGAAGCTTTCTTT; cdr3_aa: CASSLQGVRNTEAFF
v_call: TRBV4-2; clone_size: many; d_call: NA; j_call: TRBJ2-3; cdr3_nt: TGTGCCAGCAGCCGAGGGGGAAGCACAGATACGCAGTATTTT; cdr3_aa: CASSRGGSTDTQYF
v_call: TRBV19; clone_size: many; d_call: NA; j_call: TRBJ1-6; cdr3_nt: TGTGCCAGTAATACGGCAGGGATTGCGAAAGACTCACCCCTCCACTTT; cdr3_aa: CASNTAGIAKDSPLHF
v_call: TRBV14; clone_size: few; d_call: NA; j_call: TRBJ2-7; cdr3_nt: TGTGCCAGCAGCCAAAATCGTACAGGGCCGAACAGACTAGGATTCGCCTACGAGCAGTGCTTC; cdr3_aa: CASSQNRTGPNRLGFAYEQCF
v_call: TRBV6-1; clone_size: few; d_call: TRBD2; j_call: TRBJ2-1; cdr3_nt: TGTGCCAGCAGTATGACTAGCGGTAGCTCCTACAATGAGCAGTTCTTC; cdr3_aa: CASSMTSGSSYNEQFF
v_call: TRBV7-9; clone_size: many; d_call: NA; j_call: TRBJ1-1; cdr3_nt: TGTGCCAGCAGACCGACAGCAAACACTGAAGCTTTCTTT; cdr3_aa: CASRPTANTEAFF
v_call: TRBV11-2; clone_size: many; d_call: TRBD2; j_call: TRBJ2-7; cdr3_nt: TGTGCCAGCAGCCCCCGAGGTGGCGGGGGATCCTACGAGCAGTACTTC; cdr3_aa: CASSPRGGGGSYEQYF
v_call: TRBV5-4; clone_size: NA; d_call: NA; j_call: TRBJ1-1; cdr3_nt: TGTGCCAGCAGCTACCAAGTGACAGATTGGGCTGAAGCTTTCTTT; cdr3_aa: CASSYQVTDWAEAFF
v_call: TRBV2; clone_size: NA; d_call: TRBD1; j_call: TRBJ1-2; cdr3_nt: TGTGCCAGCAGACTGGACAGGAAAAGCGATGGCTACACCTTC; cdr3_aa: CASRLDRKSDGYTF
v_call: TRBV2; clone_size: few; d_call: NA; j_call: TRBJ1-1; cdr3_nt: TGTGCCAGCATTAAGGGCTGGGACACTGAAGCTTTCTTT; cdr3_aa: CASIKGWDTEAFF
v_call: TRBV5-1; clone_size: NA; d_call: TRBD1; j_call: TRBJ1-5; cdr3_nt: TGCGCCAGCAGACCGGGACAGGGTTACAATCAGCCCCAGCATTTT; cdr3_aa: CASRPGQGYNQPQHF
v_call: TRBV20-1; clone_size: many; d_call: NA; j_call: TRBJ2-5; cdr3_nt: TGCAGTGCTAGACCCATAAACCAAGAGACCCAGTACTTC; cdr3_aa: CSARPINQETQYF
v_call: TRBV4-1; clone_size: many; d_call: NA; j_call: TRBJ2-7; cdr3_nt: TGCGCCAGCAGCCGTTGGGGGGGACACTCCTACGAGCAGTACTTC; cdr3_aa: CASSRWGGHSYEQYF
v_call: TRBV12-3/TRBV12-4; clone_size: NA; d_call: NA; j_call: TRBJ2-3; cdr3_nt: TGTGCCAGCAGTCGCCCCCTTTGGCGGGACAAGGCGGCAGATACGCAGTATTTT; cdr3_aa: CASSRPLWRDKAADTQYF
v_call: TRBV29-1; clone_size: once; d_call: NA; j_call: TRBJ1-1; cdr3_nt: TGCAGCGTCCGACGCGGCAGGGGGAACACTGAAGCTTTCTTT; cdr3_aa: CSVRRGRGNTEAFF
v_call: TRBV3-1; clone_size: many; d_call: TRBD1; j_call: TRBJ2-7; cdr3_nt: TGTGCCAGCAGTAACAGGGGAAACGAGCAGTACTTC; cdr3_aa: CASSNRGNEQYF
v_call: TRBV20-1; clone_size: NA; d_call: NA; j_call: TRBJ1-6; cdr3_nt: TGCAGTGCCAGTCCCCCCGCTGGCTCTGAGTCACCCCTCCACTTT; cdr3_aa: CSASPPAGSESPLHF
v_call: TRBV19; clone_size: many; d_call: TRBD1; j_call: TRBJ1-2; cdr3_nt: TGTGCCAGTAGTATCGGCCCCCGGGACAGCTATGGCTACACCTTC; cdr3_aa: CASSIGPRDSYGYTF
v_call: TRBV5-1; clone_size: few; d_call: TRBD1; j_call: TRBJ1-1; cdr3_nt: TGCGCCAGCAGCCTCGGAGGAGGGGGCAGGAGGCACACTGAAGCTTTCTTT; cdr3_aa: CASSLGGGGRRHTEAFF
v_call: TRBV20-1; clone_size: many; d_call: TRBD2; j_call: TRBJ2-1; cdr3_nt: TGCAGTGCTAGAGCATTAGCGGGATACAATGAGCAGTTCTTC; cdr3_aa: CSARALAGYNEQFF